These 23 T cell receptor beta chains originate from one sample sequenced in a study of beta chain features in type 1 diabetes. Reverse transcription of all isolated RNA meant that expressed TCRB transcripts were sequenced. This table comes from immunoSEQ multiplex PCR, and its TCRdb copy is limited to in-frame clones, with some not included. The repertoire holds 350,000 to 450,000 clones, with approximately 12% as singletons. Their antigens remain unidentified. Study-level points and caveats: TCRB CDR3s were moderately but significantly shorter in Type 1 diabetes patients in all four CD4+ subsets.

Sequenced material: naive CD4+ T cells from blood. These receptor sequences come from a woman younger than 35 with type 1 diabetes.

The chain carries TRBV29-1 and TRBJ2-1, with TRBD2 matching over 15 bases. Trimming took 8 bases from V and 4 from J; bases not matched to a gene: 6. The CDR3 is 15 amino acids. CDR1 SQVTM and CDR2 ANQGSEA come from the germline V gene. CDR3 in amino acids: CSPRTSGRVYNEQFF. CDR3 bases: TGCAGCCCACGGACTAGCGGGAGGGTATACAATGAGCAGTTCTTC.

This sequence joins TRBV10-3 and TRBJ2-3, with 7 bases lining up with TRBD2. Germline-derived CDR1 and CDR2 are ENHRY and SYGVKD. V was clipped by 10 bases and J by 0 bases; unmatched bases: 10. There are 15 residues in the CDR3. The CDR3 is CASTLYGGSTDTQYF. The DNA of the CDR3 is TGTGCCAGCACATTATACGGGGGGAGCACAGATACGCAGTATTTT.

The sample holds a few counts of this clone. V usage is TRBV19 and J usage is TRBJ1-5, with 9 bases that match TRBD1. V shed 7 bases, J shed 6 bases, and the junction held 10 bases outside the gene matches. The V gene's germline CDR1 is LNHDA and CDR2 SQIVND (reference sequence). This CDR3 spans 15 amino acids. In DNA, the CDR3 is TGTGCCAGTACCTCAAGACAGGGGGGTATTCAGCCCCAGCATTTT. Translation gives CASTSRQGGIQPQHF.

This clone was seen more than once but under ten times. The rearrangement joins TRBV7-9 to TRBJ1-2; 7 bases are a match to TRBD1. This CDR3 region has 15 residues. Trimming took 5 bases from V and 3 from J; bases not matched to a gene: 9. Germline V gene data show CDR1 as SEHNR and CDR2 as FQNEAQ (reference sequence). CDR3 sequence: CASSASGGGDYGYTF. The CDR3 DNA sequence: TGTGCCAGCAGCGCCTCAGGGGGAGGTGACTATGGCTACACCTTC.

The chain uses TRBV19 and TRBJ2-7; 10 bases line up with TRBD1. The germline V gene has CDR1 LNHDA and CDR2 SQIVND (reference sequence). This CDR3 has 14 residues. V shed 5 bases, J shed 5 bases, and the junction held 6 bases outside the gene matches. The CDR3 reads CASSLRDRGHEQYF. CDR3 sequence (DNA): TGTGCCAGTAGTCTCCGGGACAGGGGCCACGAGCAGTACTTC. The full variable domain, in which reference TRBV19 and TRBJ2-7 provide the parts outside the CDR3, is DGGITQSPKYLFRKEGQNVTLSCEQNLNHDAMYWYRQDPGQGLRLIYYSQIVNDFQKGDIAEGYSVSREKKESFPLTVTSAQKNPTAFYLCASSLRDRGHEQYFGPGTRLTVT.

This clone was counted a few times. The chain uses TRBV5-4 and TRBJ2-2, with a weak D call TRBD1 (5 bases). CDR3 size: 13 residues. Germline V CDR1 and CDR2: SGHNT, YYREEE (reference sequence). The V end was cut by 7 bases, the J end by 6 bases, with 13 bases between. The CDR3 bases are TGTGCCAGCGCCTCGCTAGGGGCCGGGGAGCTGTTTTTT. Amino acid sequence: CASASLGAGELFF.

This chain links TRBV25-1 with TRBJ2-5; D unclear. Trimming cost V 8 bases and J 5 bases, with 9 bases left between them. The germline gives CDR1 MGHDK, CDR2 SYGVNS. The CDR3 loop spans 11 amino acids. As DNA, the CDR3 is TGTGCCAGCGGCCGTTTGGAGACCCAGTACTTC. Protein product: CASGRLETQYF.

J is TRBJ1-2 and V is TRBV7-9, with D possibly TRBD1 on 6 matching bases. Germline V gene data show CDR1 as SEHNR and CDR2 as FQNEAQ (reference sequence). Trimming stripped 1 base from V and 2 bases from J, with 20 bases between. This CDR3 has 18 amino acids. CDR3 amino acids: CASSLGPHRAEVNYGYTF. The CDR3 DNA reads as TGTGCCAGCAGCTTAGGTCCCCACAGGGCTGAGGTGAACTATGGCTACACCTTC.

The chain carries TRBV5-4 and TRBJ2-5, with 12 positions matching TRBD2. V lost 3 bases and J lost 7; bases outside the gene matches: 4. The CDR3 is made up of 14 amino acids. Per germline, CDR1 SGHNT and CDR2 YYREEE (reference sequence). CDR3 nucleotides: TGTGCCAGCAGCTCGACTAGCGGGAGAGGGACCCAGTACTTC. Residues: CASSSTSGRGTQYF.

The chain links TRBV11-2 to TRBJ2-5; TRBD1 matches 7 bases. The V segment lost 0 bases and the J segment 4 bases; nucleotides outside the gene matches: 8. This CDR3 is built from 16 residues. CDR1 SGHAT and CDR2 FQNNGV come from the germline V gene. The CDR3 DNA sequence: TGTGCCAGCAGCTTAGATCGACGACAGGGAGCAGAGACCCAGTACTTC. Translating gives CASSLDRRQGAETQYF.

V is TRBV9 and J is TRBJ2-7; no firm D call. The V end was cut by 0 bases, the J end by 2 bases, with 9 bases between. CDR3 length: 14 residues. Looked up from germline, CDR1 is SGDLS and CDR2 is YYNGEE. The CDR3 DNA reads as TGTGCCAGCAGCGTAGCCGCTGGCACCTACGAGCAGTACTTC. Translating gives CASSVAAGTYEQYF. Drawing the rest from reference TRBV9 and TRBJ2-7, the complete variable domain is DSGVTQTPKHLITATGQRVTLRCSPRSGDLSVYWYQQSLDQGLQFLIQYYNGEERAKGNILERFSAQQFPDLHSELNLSSLELGDSALYFCASSVAAGTYEQYFGPGTRLTVT.

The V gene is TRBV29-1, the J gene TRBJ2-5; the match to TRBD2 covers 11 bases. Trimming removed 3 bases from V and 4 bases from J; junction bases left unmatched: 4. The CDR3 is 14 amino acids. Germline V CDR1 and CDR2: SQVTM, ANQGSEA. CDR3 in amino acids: CSVDPSGGIETQYF. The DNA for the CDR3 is TGCAGCGTTGACCCTAGCGGGGGGATAGAGACCCAGTACTTC.

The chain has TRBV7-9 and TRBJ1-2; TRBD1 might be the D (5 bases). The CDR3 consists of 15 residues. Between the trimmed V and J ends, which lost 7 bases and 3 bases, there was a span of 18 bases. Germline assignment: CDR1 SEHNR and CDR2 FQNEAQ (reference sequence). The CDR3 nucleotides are TGTGCCAGCACCAACCAGGGAGGGGAGGACTATGGCTACACCTTC. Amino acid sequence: CASTNQGGEDYGYTF.

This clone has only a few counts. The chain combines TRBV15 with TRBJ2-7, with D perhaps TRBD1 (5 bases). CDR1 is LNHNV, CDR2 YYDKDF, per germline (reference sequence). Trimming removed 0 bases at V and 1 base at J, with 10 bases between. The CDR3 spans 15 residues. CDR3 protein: CATSRDLQGSYEQYF. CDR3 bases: TGTGCCACCAGCAGAGATCTCCAGGGATCCTACGAGCAGTACTTC.

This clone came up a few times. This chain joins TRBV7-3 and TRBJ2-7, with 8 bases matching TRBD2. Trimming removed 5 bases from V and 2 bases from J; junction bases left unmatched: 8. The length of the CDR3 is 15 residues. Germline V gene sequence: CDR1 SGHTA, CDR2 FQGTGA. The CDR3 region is CASSASGSDAYEQYF. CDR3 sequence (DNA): TGTGCCAGCAGCGCGAGCGGGAGCGATGCCTACGAGCAGTACTTC.

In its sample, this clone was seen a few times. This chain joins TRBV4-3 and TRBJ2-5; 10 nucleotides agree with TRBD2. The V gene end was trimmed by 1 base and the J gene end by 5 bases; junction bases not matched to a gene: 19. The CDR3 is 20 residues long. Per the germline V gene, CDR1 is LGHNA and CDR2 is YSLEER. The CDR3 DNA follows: TGCGCCAGCAGCCAAGTTGGGGCAGCGGGAGGGCCATCTTCCGGGGAGACCCAGTACTTC. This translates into CASSQVGAAGGPSSGETQYF.

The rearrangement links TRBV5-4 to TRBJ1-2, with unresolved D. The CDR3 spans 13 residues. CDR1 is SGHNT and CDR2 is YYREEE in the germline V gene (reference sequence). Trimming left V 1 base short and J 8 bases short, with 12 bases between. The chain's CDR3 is CASSLWTDPGYTF. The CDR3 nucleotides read TGTGCCAGCAGCTTGTGGACTGACCCGGGCTACACCTTC. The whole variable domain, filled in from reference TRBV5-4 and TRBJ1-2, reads ETGVTQSPTHLIKTRGQQVTLRCSSQSGHNTVSWYQQALGQGPQFIFQYYREEENGRGNFPPRFSGLQFPNYSSELNVNALELDDSALYLCASSLWTDPGYTFGSGTRLTVV.

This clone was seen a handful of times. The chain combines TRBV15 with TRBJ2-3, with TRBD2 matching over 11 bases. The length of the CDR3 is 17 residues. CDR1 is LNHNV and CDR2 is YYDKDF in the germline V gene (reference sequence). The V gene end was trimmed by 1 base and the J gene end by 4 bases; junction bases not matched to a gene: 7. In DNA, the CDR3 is TGTGCCACCAGCAGAGGTGGACTAGCGGGTTCTGCAGATACGCAGTATTTT. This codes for CATSRGGLAGSADTQYF.

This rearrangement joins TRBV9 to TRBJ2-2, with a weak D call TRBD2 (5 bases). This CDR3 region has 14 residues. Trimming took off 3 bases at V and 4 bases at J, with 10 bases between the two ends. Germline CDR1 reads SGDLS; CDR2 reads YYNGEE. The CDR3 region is CASSGRPGTGELFF. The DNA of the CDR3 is TGTGCCAGCAGCGGGAGGCCGGGCACCGGGGAGCTGTTTTTT.

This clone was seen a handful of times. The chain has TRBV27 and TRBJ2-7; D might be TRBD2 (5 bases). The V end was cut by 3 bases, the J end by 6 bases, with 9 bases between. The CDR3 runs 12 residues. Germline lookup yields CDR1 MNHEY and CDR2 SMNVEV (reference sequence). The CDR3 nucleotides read TGTGCCAGCAGTTTGTGGAGCGGCGAGCAGTACTTC. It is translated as CASSLWSGEQYF.

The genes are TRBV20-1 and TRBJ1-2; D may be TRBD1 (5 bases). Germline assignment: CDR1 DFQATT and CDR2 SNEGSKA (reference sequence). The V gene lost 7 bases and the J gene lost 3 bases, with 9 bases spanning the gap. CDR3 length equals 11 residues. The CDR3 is CSVEGDYGYTF. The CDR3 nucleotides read TGCAGTGTAGAAGGGGACTATGGCTACACCTTC.

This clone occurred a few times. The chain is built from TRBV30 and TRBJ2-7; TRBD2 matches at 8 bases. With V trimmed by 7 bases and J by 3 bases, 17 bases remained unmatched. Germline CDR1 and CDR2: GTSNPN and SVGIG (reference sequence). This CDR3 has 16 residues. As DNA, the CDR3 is TGTGCCTCGACACACTCCAAGACTAGCGACCTCTACGAGCAGTACTTC. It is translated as CASTHSKTSDLYEQYF.

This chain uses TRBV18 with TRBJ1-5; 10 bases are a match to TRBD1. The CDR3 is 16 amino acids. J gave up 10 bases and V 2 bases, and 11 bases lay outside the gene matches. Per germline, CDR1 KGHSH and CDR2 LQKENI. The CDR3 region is CASSPGGTGDKEPQHF. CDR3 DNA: TGTGCCAGCTCACCAGGAGGGACAGGGGATAAGGAACCCCAGCATTTT.